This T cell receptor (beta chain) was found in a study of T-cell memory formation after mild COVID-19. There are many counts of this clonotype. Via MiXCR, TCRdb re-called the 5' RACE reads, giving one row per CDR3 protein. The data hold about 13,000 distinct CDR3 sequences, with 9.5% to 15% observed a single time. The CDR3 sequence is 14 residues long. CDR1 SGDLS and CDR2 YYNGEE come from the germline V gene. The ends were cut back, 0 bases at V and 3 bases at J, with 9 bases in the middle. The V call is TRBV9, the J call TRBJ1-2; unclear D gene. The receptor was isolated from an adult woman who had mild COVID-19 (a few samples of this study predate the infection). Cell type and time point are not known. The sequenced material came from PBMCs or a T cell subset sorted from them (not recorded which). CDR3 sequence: CASSVALDYYGYTF. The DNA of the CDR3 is TGTGCCAGCAGCGTAGCGCTCGATTACTATGGCTACACCTTC.